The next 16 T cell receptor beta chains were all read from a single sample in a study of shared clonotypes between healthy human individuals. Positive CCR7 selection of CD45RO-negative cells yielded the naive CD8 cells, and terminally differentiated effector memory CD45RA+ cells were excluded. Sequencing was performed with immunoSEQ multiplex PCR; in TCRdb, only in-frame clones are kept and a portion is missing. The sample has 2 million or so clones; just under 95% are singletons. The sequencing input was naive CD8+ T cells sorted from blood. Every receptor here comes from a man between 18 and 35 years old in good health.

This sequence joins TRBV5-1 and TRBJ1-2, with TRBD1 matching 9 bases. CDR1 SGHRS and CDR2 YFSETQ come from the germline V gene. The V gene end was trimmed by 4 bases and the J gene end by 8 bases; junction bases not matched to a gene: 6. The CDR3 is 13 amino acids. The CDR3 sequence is CASSTDRGGGYTF. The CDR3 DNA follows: TGCGCCAGCAGCACGGACAGGGGCGGCGGCTACACCTTC. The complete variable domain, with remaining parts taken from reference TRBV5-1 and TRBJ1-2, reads KAGVTQTPRYLIKTRGQQVTLSCSPISGHRSVSWYQQTPGQGLQFLFEYFSETQRNKGNFPGRFSGRQFSNSRSEMNVSTLELGDSALYLCASSTDRGGGYTFGSGTRLTVV.

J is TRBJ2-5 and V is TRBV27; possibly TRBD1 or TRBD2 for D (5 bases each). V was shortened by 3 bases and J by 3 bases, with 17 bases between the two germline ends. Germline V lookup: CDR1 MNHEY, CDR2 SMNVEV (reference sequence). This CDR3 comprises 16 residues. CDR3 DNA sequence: TGTGCCAGCAGTTTTCTCGGGACCCTTGGGGAAGAGACCCAGTACTTC. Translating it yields CASSFLGTLGEETQYF.

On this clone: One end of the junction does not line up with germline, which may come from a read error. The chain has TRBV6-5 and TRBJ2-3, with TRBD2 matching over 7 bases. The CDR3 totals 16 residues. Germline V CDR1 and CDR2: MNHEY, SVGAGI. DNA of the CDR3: TGTGCCAGCAGCTACTCACTAGCGTCTAGCACAGATACGCAGTATTTT. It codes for CASSYSLASSTDTQYF.

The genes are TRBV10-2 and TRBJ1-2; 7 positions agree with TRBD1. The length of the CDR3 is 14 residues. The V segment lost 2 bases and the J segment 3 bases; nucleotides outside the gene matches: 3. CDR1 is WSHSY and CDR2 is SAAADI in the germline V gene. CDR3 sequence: CASSERQGDYGYTF. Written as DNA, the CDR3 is TGCGCCAGCAGTGAGAGACAGGGTGACTATGGCTACACCTTC.

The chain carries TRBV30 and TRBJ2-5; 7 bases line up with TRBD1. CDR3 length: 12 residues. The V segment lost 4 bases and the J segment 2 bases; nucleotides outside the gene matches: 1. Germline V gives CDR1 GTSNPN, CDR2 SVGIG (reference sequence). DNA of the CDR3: TGTGCCTGGAACAGGGGACAAGAGACCCAGTACTTC. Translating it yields CAWNRGQETQYF.

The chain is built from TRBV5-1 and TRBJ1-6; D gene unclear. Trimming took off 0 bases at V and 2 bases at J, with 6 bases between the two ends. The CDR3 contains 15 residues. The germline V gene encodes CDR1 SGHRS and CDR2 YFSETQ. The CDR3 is CASSLAVAYNSPLHF. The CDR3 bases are TGCGCCAGCAGCTTGGCCGTGGCCTATAATTCACCCCTCCACTTT.

The DNA of the CDR3 is TGTGCCAGCAGCTTATTGGGTAACTCCTACAATGAGCAGTTCTTC. Its translation: CASSLLGNSYNEQFF. The chain has TRBV7-9 and TRBJ2-1, with D hard to call. V lost 2 bases and J lost 0, with 8 bases in between. Germline V gene lookup returns CDR1 SEHNR and CDR2 FQNEAQ (reference sequence). The CDR3 is made up of 15 amino acids. The whole variable domain, remainder taken from reference TRBV7-9 and TRBJ2-1, is DTGVSQNPRHKITKRGQNVTFRCDPISEHNRLYWYRQTLGQGPEFLTYFQNEAQLEKSRLLSDRFSAERPKGSFSTLEIQRTEQGDSAMYLCASSLLGNSYNEQFFGPGTRLTVL.

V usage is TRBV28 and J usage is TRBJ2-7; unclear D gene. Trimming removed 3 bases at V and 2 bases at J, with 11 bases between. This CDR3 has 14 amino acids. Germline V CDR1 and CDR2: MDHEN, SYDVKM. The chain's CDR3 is CASSLTLSTYEQYF. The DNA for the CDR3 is TGTGCCAGCAGTTTGACCCTCTCTACCTACGAGCAGTACTTC.

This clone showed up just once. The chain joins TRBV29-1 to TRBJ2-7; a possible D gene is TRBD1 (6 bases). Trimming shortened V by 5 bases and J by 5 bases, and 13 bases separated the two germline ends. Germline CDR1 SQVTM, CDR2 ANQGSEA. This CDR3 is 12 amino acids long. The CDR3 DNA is TGCAGCGTTCTCGGGACATACGACGAGCAGTACTTC. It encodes CSVLGTYDEQYF.

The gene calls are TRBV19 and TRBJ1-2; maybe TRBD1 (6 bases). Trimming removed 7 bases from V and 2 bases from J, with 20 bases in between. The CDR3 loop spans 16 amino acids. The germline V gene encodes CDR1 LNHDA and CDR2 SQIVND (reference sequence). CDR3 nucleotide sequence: TGTGCCAGTACCTTCCATGGGGGCAGTTGGAACTATGGCTACACCTTC. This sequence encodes CASTFHGGSWNYGYTF.

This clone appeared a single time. The DNA of the CDR3 is TGCAGCGTTTTGGTAGTGGACAAAAACATTCAGTACTTC. Protein product: CSVLVVDKNIQYF. This chain connects TRBV29-1 to TRBJ2-4; D gene unclear. V dropped 5 bases and J dropped 3 bases, with 11 bases sitting between them. Germline-derived CDR1 and CDR2 are SQVTM and ANQGSEA. The CDR3 is made up of 13 amino acids.

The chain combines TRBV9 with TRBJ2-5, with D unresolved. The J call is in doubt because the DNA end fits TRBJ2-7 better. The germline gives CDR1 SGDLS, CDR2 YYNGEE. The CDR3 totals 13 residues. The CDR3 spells CASSGGNSYEQYF. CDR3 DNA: TGTGCCAGCAGCGGTGGAAACTCCTACGAGCAGTACTTC.

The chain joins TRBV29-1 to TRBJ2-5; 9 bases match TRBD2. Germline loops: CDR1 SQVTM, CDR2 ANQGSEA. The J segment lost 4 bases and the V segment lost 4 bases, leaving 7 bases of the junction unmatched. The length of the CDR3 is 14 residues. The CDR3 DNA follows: TGCAGCGTTGTCTCGGTAGCGGGAGTAGAGACCCAGTACTTC. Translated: CSVVSVAGVETQYF.

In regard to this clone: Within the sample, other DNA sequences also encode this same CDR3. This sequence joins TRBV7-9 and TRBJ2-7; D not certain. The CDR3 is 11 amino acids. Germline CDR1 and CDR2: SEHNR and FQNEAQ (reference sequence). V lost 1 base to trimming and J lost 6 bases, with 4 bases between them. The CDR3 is CASSLGVEQYF. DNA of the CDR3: TGTGCCAGCAGCTTAGGTGTCGAGCAGTACTTC.

The CDR3: CASSQEWWNTEAFF. CDR3 nucleotides: TGCGCCAGCAGCCAAGAGTGGTGGAACACTGAAGCTTTCTTT. V gene TRBV4-1 combines with J gene TRBJ1-1; D gene unclear. V dropped 0 bases and J dropped 1 base, with 6 bases sitting between them. CDR3 length equals 14 residues. Germline V lookup: CDR1 MGHRA, CDR2 YSYEKL.

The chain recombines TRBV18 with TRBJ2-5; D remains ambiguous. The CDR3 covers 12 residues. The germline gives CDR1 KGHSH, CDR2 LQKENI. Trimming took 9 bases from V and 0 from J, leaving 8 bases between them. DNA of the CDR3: TGTGCCAGTTCAGGCGACCAAGAGACCCAGTACTTC. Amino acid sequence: CASSGDQETQYF.